The 9 T cell receptor beta chains reported below all come from one sample, sequenced in a study of T-cell memory formation after mild COVID-19. TCRdb passed the 5' RACE reads through MiXCR, listing each CDR3 protein once. The sample consists of tens of thousands of distinct CDR3 sequences, around a quarter of them appearing once. The specimen was PBMCs or a T cell subset sorted from them (not recorded which). All receptors derive from a man between 18 and 35 years old who had mild COVID-19 (a few samples of this study predate the infection). Cell type and time point are not known.

J is TRBJ2-1 and V is TRBV7-2; 9 nucleotides match TRBD1. Germline-derived CDR1 and CDR2 are SGHTA and FQGNSA. V was pared by 5 bases and J by 12 bases, with 5 bases of the junction left unmatched. The CDR3 extends over 12 amino acids. The DNA of the CDR3 is TGTGCCAGCAGCCCGGGACAGGGCGGGCAGTTCTTC. It translates to CASSPGQGGQFF.

V gene TRBV7-8 combines with J gene TRBJ2-3; the match to TRBD2 covers 11 bases. Trimming removed 6 bases from V and 1 base from J; junction bases left unmatched: 9. Germline values: CDR1 SGHVS, CDR2 FQNEAQ. This CDR3 is built from 17 residues. CDR3 nucleotides: TGTGCCAGCAGATCCCAACTGACTAGCGGGGGCACAGATACGCAGTATTTT. Translation gives CASRSQLTSGGTDTQYF.

Only a few counts were recorded for this clonotype. The chain's CDR3 is CASSLIGASTDTQYF. Written as DNA, the CDR3 is TGTGCCAGCAGCTTAATCGGGGCCAGCACAGATACGCAGTATTTT. The chain is built from TRBV7-6 and TRBJ2-3; D may match TRBD1 or TRBD2 (5 bases each). Germline CDR1 reads SGHVS; CDR2 reads FNYEAQ. The CDR3 is 15 amino acids. Trimming removed 2 bases from V and 0 bases from J, with 9 bases in between.

With regard to this clonotype: One end of the junction fails to match germline, which may point to a read error. V gene TRBV7-7 combines with J gene TRBJ2-1; TRBD1 matches at 7 bases. Germline V gives CDR1 SSHAT, CDR2 FNYEAQ (reference sequence). The CDR3 length is 15 residues. CDR3 coding DNA: TGTGCTAGCAGTTCAACAGGGGCCGGAAAAAATGAGCAGTTCTTC. Its protein is CASSSTGAGKNEQFF. The whole variable domain, filled in from reference TRBV7-7 and TRBJ2-1, reads GAGVSQSPRYKVTKRGQDVTLRCDPISSHATLYWYQQALGQGPEFLTYFNYEAQPDKSGLPSDRFSAERPEGSISTLTIQRTEQRDSAMYRCASSSTGAGKNEQFFGPGTRLTVL.

This clonotype has a handful of counts. The CDR3 coding sequence is TGCAGCGTTGTAGCGGCTAGCGGAAGCACAGATACGCAGTATTTT. Amino acid sequence: CSVVAASGSTDTQYF. The chain uses TRBV29-1 and TRBJ2-3; 7 bases are a match to TRBD2. V dropped 4 bases and J dropped 0; count of bases not matched to a gene: 7. From germline, CDR1 is SQVTM and CDR2 ANQGSEA. This CDR3 region has 15 residues.

This clonotype was counted only a few times. At one boundary the junction diverges from the germline segment, which might be a read error. The genes are TRBV6-6 and TRBJ2-2; tentatively, D is TRBD1 or TRBD2 (6 bases each). Germline CDR1 MNHNY, CDR2 SVGAGI (reference sequence). CDR3 length: 11 residues. CDR3 sequence reads: CASTKEGELFF. The CDR3 bases are TGTGCCAGCACCAAGGAGGGGGAACTGTTTTTT.

The chain carries TRBV29-1 and TRBJ2-3; D remains unclear. Trimming left V 2 bases short and J 5 bases short, with 11 bases between. CDR1 is SQVTM, CDR2 ANQGSEA, per germline. The CDR3 has 13 amino acids. CDR3 residues: CSVELIPGDTQYF. The CDR3, as DNA: TGCAGCGTTGAATTGATTCCTGGAGATACGCAGTATTTT.

This chain joins TRBV6-2 or TRBV6-3 and TRBJ2-7; tentative D call: TRBD2 (5 bases). Trimming removed 8 bases from V and 0 bases from J, with 5 bases in between. This CDR3 has 11 residues. From germline, CDR1 is MNHEY and CDR2 SVGEGT. For the CDR3, the DNA is TGTGCCAGCGGGAGCTCCTACGAGCAGTACTTC. The encoded protein is CASGSSYEQYF.

The chain employs TRBV7-3 and TRBJ2-7; weak D call: TRBD1 (6 bases). Germline assignment: CDR1 SGHTA and CDR2 FQGTGA. The CDR3 sequence is 13 residues long. Trimming took 5 bases from V and 4 from J, leaving 12 bases between them. CDR3 loop: CASSRGQPYEQYF. The CDR3 DNA reads TGTGCCAGCAGCAGGGGACAACCATACGAGCAGTACTTC.